Given below is one T cell receptor beta chain in context. The ends were cut back, 1 base at V and 4 bases at J, with 13 bases in the middle. In germline, CDR1 is LGHDT, CDR2 YNNKEL (reference sequence). This CDR3 spans 15 amino acids. This record comes from a study of breast tumors, draining lymph nodes, adjacent tissues. The lymph nodes were axillary draining lymph nodes from breast cancer patients. TCRdb processed the multiplex PCR reads anew with MiXCR; each CDR3 protein has one entry. The sample contains 130,000 or so distinct CDR3 sequences, approximately 20% of which appear only once. This chain uses TRBV3-1 with TRBJ1-2; a possible D gene is TRBD1 (6 bases). The sequenced material came from axillary lymph node tissue. The origin of this receptor is a female donor with breast cancer. Some clones in this sample may be carry-over from other donors' samples. In DNA form, the CDR3 reads TGTGCCAGCAGCCAAGGGCGGGGGGCGAGCTATGGCTACACCTTC. Protein product: CASSQGRGASYGYTF. The entire variable domain, with the rest obtained from reference TRBV3-1 and TRBJ1-2, is as follows: DTAVSQTPKYLVTQMGNDKSIKCEQNLGHDTMYWYKQDSKKFLKIMFSYNNKELIINETVPNRFSPKSPDKAHLNLHINSLELGDSAVYFCASSQGRGASYGYTFGSGTRLTVV.